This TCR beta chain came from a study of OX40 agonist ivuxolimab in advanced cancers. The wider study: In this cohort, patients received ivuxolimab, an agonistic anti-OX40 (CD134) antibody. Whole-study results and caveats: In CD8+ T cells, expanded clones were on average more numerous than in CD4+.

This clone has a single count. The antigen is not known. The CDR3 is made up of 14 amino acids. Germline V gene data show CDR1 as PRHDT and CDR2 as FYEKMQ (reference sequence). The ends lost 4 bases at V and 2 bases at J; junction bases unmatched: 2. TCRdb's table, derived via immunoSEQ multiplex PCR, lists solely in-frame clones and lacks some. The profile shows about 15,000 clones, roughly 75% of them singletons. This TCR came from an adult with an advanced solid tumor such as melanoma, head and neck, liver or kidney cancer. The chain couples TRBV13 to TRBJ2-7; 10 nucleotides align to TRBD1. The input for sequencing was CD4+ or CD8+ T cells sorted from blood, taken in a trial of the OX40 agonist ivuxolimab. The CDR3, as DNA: TGTGCCAGCAGCTCGGGACAGGGGCCCTACGAGCAGTACTTC. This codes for CASSSGQGPYEQYF.